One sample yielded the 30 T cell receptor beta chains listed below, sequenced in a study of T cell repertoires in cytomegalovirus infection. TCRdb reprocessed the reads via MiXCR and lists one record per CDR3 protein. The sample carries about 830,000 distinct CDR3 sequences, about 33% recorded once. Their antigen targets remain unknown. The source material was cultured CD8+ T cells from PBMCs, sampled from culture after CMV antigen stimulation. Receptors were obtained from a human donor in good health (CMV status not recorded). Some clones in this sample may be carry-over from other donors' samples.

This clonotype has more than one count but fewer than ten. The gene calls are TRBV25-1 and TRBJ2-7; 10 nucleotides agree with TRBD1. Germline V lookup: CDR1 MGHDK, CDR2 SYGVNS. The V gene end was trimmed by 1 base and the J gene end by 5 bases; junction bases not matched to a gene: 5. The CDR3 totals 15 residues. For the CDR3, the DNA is TGTGCCAGCAGTGAATCGCCGACAGGGGGCAACGAGCAGTACTTC. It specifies CASSESPTGGNEQYF.

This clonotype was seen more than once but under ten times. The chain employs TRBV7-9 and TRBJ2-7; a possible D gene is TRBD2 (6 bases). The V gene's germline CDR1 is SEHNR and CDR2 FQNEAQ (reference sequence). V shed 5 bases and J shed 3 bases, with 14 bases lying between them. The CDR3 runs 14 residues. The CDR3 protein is CASSPAAGLYEQYF. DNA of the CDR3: TGTGCCAGCAGCCCCGCGGCGGGACTCTACGAGCAGTACTTC.

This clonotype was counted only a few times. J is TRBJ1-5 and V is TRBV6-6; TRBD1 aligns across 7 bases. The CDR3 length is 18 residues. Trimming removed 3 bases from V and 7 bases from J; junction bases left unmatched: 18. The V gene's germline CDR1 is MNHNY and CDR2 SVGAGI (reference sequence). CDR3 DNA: TGTGCCAGCAGTTATCTAAACAGGGGCGAAGTGAACGACCAGCCCCAGCATTTT. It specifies CASSYLNRGEVNDQPQHF.

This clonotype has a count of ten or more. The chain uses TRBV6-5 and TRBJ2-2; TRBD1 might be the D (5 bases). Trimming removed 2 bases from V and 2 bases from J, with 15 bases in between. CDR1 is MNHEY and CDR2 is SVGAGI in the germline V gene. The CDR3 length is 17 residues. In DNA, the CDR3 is TGTGCCAGCAGTTACCAGACAGTTGTGCTTAACACCGGGGAGCTGTTTTTT. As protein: CASSYQTVVLNTGELFF.

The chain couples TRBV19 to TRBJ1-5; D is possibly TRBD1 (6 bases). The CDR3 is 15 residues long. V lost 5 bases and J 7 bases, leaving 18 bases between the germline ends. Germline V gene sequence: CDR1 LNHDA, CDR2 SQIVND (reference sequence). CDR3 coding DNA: TGTGCCAGTAGTCAGACGGGGGCCCTTGGGCAGCCCCAGCATTTT. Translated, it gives CASSQTGALGQPQHF. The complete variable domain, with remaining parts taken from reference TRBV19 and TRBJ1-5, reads DGGITQSPKYLFRKEGQNVTLSCEQNLNHDAMYWYRQDPGQGLRLIYYSQIVNDFQKGDIAEGYSVSREKKESFPLTVTSAQKNPTAFYLCASSQTGALGQPQHFGDGTRLSIL.

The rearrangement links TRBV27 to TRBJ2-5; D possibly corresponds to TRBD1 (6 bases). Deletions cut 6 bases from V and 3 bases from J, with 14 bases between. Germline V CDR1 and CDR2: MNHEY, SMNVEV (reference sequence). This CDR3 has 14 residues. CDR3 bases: TGTGCCAGCAGCCATCCGGGACACGAAGAGACCCAGTACTTC. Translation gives CASSHPGHEETQYF.

The DNA for the CDR3 is TGTGCCAGCAGCCAACTTAATTTCACCGGGGAGCTGTTTTTT. Translated: CASSQLNFTGELFF. The V gene is TRBV12-3 or TRBV12-4, the J gene TRBJ2-2; the D is unclear. V gave up 6 bases and J gave up 4 bases, with 12 bases separating them. The CDR3 loop spans 14 amino acids.

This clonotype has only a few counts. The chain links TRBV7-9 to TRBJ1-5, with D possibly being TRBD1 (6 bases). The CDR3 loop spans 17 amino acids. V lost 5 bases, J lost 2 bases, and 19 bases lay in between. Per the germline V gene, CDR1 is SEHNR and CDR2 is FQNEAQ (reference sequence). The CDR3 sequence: CASSPALQGQRNQPQHF. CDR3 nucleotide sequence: TGTGCCAGCAGCCCAGCTCTACAGGGTCAGCGCAATCAGCCCCAGCATTTT. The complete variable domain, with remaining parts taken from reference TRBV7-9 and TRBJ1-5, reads DTGVSQNPRHKITKRGQNVTFRCDPISEHNRLYWYRQTLGQGPEFLTYFQNEAQLEKSRLLSDRFSAERPKGSFSTLEIQRTEQGDSAMYLCASSPALQGQRNQPQHFGDGTRLSIL.

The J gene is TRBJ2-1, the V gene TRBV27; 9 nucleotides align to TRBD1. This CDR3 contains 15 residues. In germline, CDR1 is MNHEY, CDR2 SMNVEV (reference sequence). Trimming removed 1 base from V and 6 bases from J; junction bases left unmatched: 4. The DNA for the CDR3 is TGTGCCAGCAGTTTATTGGGACAGGGTGGCAATGAGCAGTTCTTC. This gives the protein CASSLLGQGGNEQFF.

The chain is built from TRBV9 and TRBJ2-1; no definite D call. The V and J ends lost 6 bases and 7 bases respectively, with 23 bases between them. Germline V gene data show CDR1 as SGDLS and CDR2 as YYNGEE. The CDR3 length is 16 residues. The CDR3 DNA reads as TGTGCCAGCACCCCTGTTGTCCCGGGTATGGGGAATGAGCAGTTCTTC. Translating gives CASTPVVPGMGNEQFF.

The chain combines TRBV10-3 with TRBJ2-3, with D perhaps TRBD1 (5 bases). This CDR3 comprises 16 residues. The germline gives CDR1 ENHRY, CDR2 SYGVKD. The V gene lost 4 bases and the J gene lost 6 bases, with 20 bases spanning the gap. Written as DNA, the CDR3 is TGTGCCATCAGTGTAAATGAAGGGGTAGTGGGGGATACGCAGTATTTT. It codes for CAISVNEGVVGDTQYF.

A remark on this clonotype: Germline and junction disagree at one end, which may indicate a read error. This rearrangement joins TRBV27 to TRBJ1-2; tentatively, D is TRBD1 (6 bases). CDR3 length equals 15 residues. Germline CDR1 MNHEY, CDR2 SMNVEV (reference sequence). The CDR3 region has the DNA TGTACCAGCAGCCCCTCGGGGGGCCGTACCTATGGCTACACCTTC. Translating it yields CTSSPSGGRTYGYTF.

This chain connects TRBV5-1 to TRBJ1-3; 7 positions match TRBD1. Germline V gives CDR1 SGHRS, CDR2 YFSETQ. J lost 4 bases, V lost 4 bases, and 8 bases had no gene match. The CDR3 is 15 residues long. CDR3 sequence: CASSAEGTVGNTIYF. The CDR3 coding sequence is TGCGCCAGCAGCGCGGAAGGGACAGTCGGAAACACCATATATTTT.

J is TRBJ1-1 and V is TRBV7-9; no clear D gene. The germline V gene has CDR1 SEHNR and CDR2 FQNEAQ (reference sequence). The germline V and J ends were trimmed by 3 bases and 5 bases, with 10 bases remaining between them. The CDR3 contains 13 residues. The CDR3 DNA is TGTGCCAGCAGCTTTGCTGAGAGAACTGAAGCTTTCTTT. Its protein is CASSFAERTEAFF.

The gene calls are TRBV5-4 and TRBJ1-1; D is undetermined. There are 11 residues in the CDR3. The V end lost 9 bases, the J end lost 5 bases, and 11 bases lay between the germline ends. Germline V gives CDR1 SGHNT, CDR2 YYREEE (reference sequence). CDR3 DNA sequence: TGTGCCACTTCGGGTCGTACTGAAGCTTTCTTT. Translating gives CATSGRTEAFF.

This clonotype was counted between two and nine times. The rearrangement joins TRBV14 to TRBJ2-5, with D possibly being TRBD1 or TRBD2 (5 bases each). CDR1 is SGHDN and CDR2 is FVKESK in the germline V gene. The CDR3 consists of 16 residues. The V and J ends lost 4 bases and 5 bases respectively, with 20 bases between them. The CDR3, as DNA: TGTGCCAGCAGCCCCCTCCGGGTGGGGACCAAGGAGACCCAGTACTTC. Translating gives CASSPLRVGTKETQYF.

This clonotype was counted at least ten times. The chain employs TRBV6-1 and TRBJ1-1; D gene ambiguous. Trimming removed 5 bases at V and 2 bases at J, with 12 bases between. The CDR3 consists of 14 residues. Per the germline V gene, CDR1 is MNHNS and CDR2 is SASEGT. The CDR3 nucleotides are TGTGCCAGCAGTCCCTCAGGATCCAACACTGAAGCTTTCTTT. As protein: CASSPSGSNTEAFF.

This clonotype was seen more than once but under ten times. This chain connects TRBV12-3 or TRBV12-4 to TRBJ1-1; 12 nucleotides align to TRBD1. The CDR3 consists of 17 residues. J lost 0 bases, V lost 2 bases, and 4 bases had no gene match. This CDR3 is CASSLLGTGGLNTEAFF. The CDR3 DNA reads TGTGCCAGCAGTTTACTGGGGACAGGGGGCTTGAACACTGAAGCTTTCTTT.

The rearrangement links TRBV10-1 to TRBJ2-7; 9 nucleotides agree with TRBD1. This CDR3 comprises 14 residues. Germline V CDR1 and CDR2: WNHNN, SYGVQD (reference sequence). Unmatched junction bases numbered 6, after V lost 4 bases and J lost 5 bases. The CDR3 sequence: CASSGGTGSNEQYF. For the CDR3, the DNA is TGCGCCAGCAGTGGAGGGACAGGGAGCAACGAGCAGTACTTC.

This CDR3 reads CASSQGASGLNEQFF. The CDR3 bases are TGTGCCAGCAGCCAAGGAGCTAGCGGCTTGAATGAGCAGTTCTTC. V is TRBV4-2 and J is TRBJ2-1; TRBD2 matches 7 bases. V shed 1 base and J 7 bases; nucleotides not matched to a gene: 7. CDR1 and CDR2 from the germline V gene are LGHNA and YNFKEQ. The CDR3 totals 15 residues.

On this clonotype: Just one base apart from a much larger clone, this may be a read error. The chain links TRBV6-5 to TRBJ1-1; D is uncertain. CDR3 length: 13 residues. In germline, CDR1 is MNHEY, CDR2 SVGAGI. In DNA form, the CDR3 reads TGTGCCAGCAGTTACTCAGGGAACCCTGAAGCTTTCTTT. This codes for CASSYSGNPEAFF.

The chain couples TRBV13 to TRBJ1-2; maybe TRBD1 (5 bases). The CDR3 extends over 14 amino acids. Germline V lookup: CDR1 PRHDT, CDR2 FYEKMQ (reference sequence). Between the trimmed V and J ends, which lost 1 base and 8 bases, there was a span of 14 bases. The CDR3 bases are TGTGCCAGCAGCTTAGTTGGGGGGTCTCACGGCTACACCTTC. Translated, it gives CASSLVGGSHGYTF.

The CDR3 coding sequence is TGCGCCAGCAGTCAATCGAGAGCGGGGGTGCCGAACACCGGGGAGCTGTTTTTT. Protein: CASSQSRAGVPNTGELFF. This sequence joins TRBV23-1 and TRBJ2-2, with 8 bases identical to TRBD2. TRBV23-1 is an open reading frame whose function is uncertain. V lost 0 bases, J lost 0 bases, and 6 bases stayed unmatched. This CDR3 has 18 residues.

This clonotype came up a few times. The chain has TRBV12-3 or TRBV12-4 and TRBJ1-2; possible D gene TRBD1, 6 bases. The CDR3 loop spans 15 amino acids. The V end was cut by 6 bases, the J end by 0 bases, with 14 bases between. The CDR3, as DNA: TGTGCCAGCAGCCCCGGGGGCCTAGCTAACTATGGCTACACCTTC. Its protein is CASSPGGLANYGYTF.

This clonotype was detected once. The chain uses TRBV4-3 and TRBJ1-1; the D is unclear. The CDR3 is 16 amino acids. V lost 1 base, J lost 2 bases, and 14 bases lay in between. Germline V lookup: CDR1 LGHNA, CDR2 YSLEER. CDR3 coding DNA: TGCGCCAGCAGCCAAGCAATAGGCAGCACTAACACTGAAGCTTTCTTT. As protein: CASSQAIGSTNTEAFF.

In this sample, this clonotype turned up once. The DNA of the CDR3 is TGTGCCAGTAGTATCGAGGGGGCGAGGACTGAAGCTTTCTTT. Its translation is CASSIEGARTEAFF. The gene calls are TRBV19 and TRBJ1-1; 7 bases map to TRBD1. This CDR3 comprises 14 residues. Germline V gene data show CDR1 as LNHDA and CDR2 as SQIVND (reference sequence). V lost 3 bases, J lost 5 bases, and 6 bases stayed unmatched.

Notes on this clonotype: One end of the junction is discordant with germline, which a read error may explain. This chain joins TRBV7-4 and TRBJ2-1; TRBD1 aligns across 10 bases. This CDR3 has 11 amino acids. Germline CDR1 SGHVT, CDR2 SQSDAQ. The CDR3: CASSPGTGEIF. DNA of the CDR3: TGTGCCAGCAGCCCCGGGACAGGGGAGATCTTC.

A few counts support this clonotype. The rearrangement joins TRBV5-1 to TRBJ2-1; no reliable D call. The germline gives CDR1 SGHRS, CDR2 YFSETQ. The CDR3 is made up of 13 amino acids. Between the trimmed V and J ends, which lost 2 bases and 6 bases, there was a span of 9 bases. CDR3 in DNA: TGCGCCAGCAGCTTTCGTAAGGCCAATGAGCAGTTCTTC. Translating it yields CASSFRKANEQFF.

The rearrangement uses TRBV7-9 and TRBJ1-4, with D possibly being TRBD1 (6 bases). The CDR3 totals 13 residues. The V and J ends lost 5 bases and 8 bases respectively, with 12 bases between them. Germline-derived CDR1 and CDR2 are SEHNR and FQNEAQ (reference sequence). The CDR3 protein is CASSTGGGEKLFF. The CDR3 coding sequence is TGTGCCAGCAGCACCGGAGGGGGGGAAAAACTGTTTTTT. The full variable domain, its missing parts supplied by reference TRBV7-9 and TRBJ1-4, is DTGVSQNPRHKITKRGQNVTFRCDPISEHNRLYWYRQTLGQGPEFLTYFQNEAQLEKSRLLSDRFSAERPKGSFSTLEIQRTEQGDSAMYLCASSTGGGEKLFFGSGTQLSVL.

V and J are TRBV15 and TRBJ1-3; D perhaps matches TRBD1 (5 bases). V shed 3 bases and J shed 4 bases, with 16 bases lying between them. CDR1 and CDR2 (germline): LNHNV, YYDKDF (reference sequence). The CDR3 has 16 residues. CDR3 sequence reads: CATSSPRWGVGNTIYF. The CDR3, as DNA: TGTGCCACCAGCAGTCCCCGGTGGGGGGTGGGAAACACCATATATTTT.